These 25 T cell receptor beta chains were all obtained from the same sample, sequenced in a study of blood T cell repertoires in COVID-19. TCRdb's table, derived via immunoSEQ multiplex PCR, lists solely in-frame clones and lacks some. The table lists about 190,000 clones, roughly 90% of them singletons. Sequenced material: peripheral blood. The receptors here all came from a woman between 40 and 50 years old who had recovered from COVID-19.

This clone has only a few counts. This chain joins TRBV5-1 and TRBJ1-5, with D possibly being TRBD1 (5 bases). The germline V gene encodes CDR1 SGHRS and CDR2 YFSETQ. The CDR3 has 16 amino acids. The V end was cut by 0 bases, the J end by 7 bases, with 17 bases between. Written as DNA, the CDR3 is TGCGCCAGCAGCTTGGAAGTTCTGGGGGGTAGGCAGCCCCAGCATTTT. Translated: CASSLEVLGGRQPQHF.

The chain recombines TRBV2 with TRBJ2-5, with TRBD1 matching over 9 bases. The junction had 5 bases not matched to a gene; V was cut back by 5 bases and J by 1 base. From germline, CDR1 is SNHLY and CDR2 FYNNEI. This CDR3 is built from 15 residues. CDR3 in amino acids: CASSLRQGGQETQYF. The CDR3 nucleotides are TGTGCCAGCAGTCTAAGACAGGGGGGCCAAGAGACCCAGTACTTC.

The J gene is TRBJ1-3, the V gene TRBV9; 7 bases map to TRBD1. Looked up from germline, CDR1 is SGDLS and CDR2 is YYNGEE. CDR3 length equals 16 residues. V shed 0 bases, J shed 0 bases, and the junction held 3 bases outside the gene matches. The CDR3 region has the DNA TGTGCCAGCAGCGTAGGGACAGGCCTCTCTGGAAACACCATATATTTT. Encoded protein: CASSVGTGLSGNTIYF.

This chain connects TRBV27 to TRBJ1-2; D possibly corresponds to TRBD1 (6 bases). The CDR3 has 14 amino acids. V lost 2 bases, J lost 0 bases, and 7 bases lay in between. From germline, CDR1 is MNHEY and CDR2 SMNVEV (reference sequence). The CDR3 region is CASSLNRANYGYTF. Written as DNA, the CDR3 is TGTGCCAGCAGTTTAAACAGGGCTAACTATGGCTACACCTTC.

The chain uses TRBV27 and TRBJ2-3, with TRBD1 matching over 8 bases. Trimming cost V 9 bases and J 0 bases; bases outside gene matches: 2. CDR3 length: 13 residues. CDR1 MNHEY and CDR2 SMNVEV come from the germline V gene (reference sequence). In DNA form, the CDR3 reads TGTGCCAGTGGACAGGGAAGCACAGATACGCAGTATTTT. Its translation is CASGQGSTDTQYF.

This clone showed up just once. The V and J genes are TRBV18 and TRBJ2-2; no reliable D call. The CDR3 is made up of 13 amino acids. From germline, CDR1 is KGHSH and CDR2 LQKENI. Trimming stripped 5 bases from V and 7 bases from J, with 11 bases between. The CDR3 region is CASSVEVGGELFF. DNA of the CDR3: TGTGCCAGCTCAGTCGAGGTCGGCGGGGAGCTGTTTTTT.

This chain joins TRBV7-2 and TRBJ2-3, with 8 bases matching TRBD1. V was clipped by 5 bases and J by 6 bases; unmatched bases: 16. The CDR3 runs 17 residues. Germline V gene sequence: CDR1 SGHTA, CDR2 FQGNSA. CDR3: CASSPQGAGGPGDTQYF. CDR3 nucleotide sequence: TGTGCCAGCAGCCCCCAGGGGGCTGGCGGGCCGGGGGATACGCAGTATTTT.

This clone has only a few counts. The chain is built from TRBV3-1 (or the pseudogene TRBV3-2) and TRBJ1-2; D ambiguous. The CDR3 is 15 residues long. V lost 2 bases and J lost 6, with 16 bases in between. Germline-derived CDR1 and CDR2 are LGHDT and YNNKEL (reference sequence). CDR3 protein: CASSQNAPGEDGYTF. The CDR3 DNA reads as TGTGCCAGCAGCCAAAACGCGCCCGGGGAGGATGGCTACACCTTC.

This chain joins TRBV19 and TRBJ2-7; tentative D call: TRBD2 (5 bases). The CDR3 loop spans 13 amino acids. V was shortened by 8 bases and J by 2 bases, with 13 bases between the two germline ends. Germline V CDR1 and CDR2: LNHDA, SQIVND (reference sequence). CDR3 protein: CASAAALAYEQYF. CDR3 sequence (DNA): TGTGCCAGTGCTGCAGCACTAGCCTACGAGCAGTACTTC. Full variable domain (missing parts from reference TRBV19 and TRBJ2-7): DGGITQSPKYLFRKEGQNVTLSCEQNLNHDAMYWYRQDPGQGLRLIYYSQIVNDFQKGDIAEGYSVSREKKESFPLTVTSAQKNPTAFYLCASAAALAYEQYFGPGTRLTVT.

The CDR3 spells CASSPDSVGTSVYNEQFF. CDR3 DNA: TGTGCCAGCAGCCCAGATAGCGTCGGGACTAGCGTATACAATGAGCAGTTCTTC. The V call is TRBV3-1 (or the pseudogene TRBV3-2), the J call TRBJ2-1, with 10 bases aligning to TRBD2. Losses at the gene ends were 4 bases for V and 4 bases for J; bases not matched to a gene: 13. Germline loops: CDR1 LGHDT, CDR2 YNNKEL (reference sequence). The CDR3 extends over 18 amino acids.

In this sample, this clone turned up a few times. V gene TRBV11-3 combines with J gene TRBJ1-1, with TRBD1 identical over 8 bases. V shed 5 bases and J 3 bases; nucleotides not matched to a gene: 2. Germline CDR1 SGHNT, CDR2 YENEEA. The CDR3 consists of 13 residues. This CDR3 reads CASSMGQDTEAFF. CDR3 DNA: TGTGCCAGCAGCATGGGACAGGACACTGAAGCTTTCTTT.

The gene calls are TRBV5-3 and TRBJ2-1; TRBD2 agrees at 9 bases. TRBV5-3 is annotated as an ORF whose role is uncertain. Trimming removed 0 bases from V and 6 bases from J; junction bases left unmatched: 10. This CDR3 spans 17 amino acids. Here the CDR3 DNA reads TGTGCCAGAAGCTTGGGGGTTAGCGGGAGTTTGCTCAATGAGCAGTTCTTC. Protein product: CARSLGVSGSLLNEQFF.

The rearrangement uses TRBV5-1 and TRBJ2-1, with 8 bases matching TRBD1. CDR3 size: 14 residues. The germline V gene encodes CDR1 SGHRS and CDR2 YFSETQ. Trimming at V came to 0 bases and at J to 9 bases, leaving 5 bases not matched to a gene. This CDR3 is CASSLEGQAGEQFF. The CDR3 nucleotides are TGCGCCAGCAGCTTGGAGGGACAGGCTGGTGAGCAGTTCTTC.

The rearrangement joins TRBV15 to TRBJ1-1, with D possibly matching TRBD1 (5 bases). CDR1 and CDR2 from the germline V gene are LNHNV and YYDKDF (reference sequence). This CDR3 is built from 14 residues. With 3 bases removed from V and 6 bases from J, the gap between germline ends came to 14 bases. The CDR3 DNA reads as TGTGCCACCAGCAGGCGGGGGAGGAGGGCTGAAGCTTTCTTT. Protein product: CATSRRGRRAEAFF.

The chain links TRBV19 to TRBJ2-7; TRBD2 is a possible D gene (5 bases). V shed 0 bases and J shed 2 bases, with 8 bases lying between them. Looked up from germline, CDR1 is LNHDA and CDR2 is SQIVND (reference sequence). CDR3 size: 14 residues. CDR3 sequence reads: CASSIDSAAYEQYF. The CDR3 DNA is TGTGCCAGTAGTATAGATAGCGCTGCCTACGAGCAGTACTTC.

This sequence joins TRBV4-3 and TRBJ2-5, with TRBD2 matching 9 bases. This CDR3 comprises 15 residues. Germline V gene data show CDR1 as LGHNA and CDR2 as YSLEER. V trimming: 0 bases; J trimming: 4 bases; junction bases outside the gene matches: 3. CDR3 nucleotides: TGCGCCAGCAGCCAAGAGCGGGAGGGCCCAGAGACCCAGTACTTC. It translates to CASSQEREGPETQYF.

The chain carries TRBV18 and TRBJ1-2, with D perhaps matching TRBD1 (6 bases). CDR1 and CDR2 (germline): KGHSH, LQKENI. The CDR3 has 13 residues. Trimming shortened V by 6 bases and J by 8 bases, and 16 bases separated the two germline ends. The CDR3 spells CASSITQGGGYTF. Here the CDR3 DNA reads TGTGCCAGCTCTATTACACAGGGTGGAGGCTACACCTTC.

CDR3 sequence: CSVERGQVIANYGYTF. The CDR3 coding sequence is TGCAGCGTTGAACGGGGACAGGTAATAGCTAACTATGGCTACACCTTC. The chain recombines TRBV29-1 with TRBJ1-2; 8 bases match TRBD1. This CDR3 region has 16 residues. The germline V gene has CDR1 SQVTM and CDR2 ANQGSEA. J gave up 0 bases and V 2 bases, and 8 bases lay outside the gene matches. The full variable domain, in which reference TRBV29-1 and TRBJ1-2 provide the parts outside the CDR3, is SAVISQKPSRDICQRGTSLTIQCQVDSQVTMMFWYRQQPGQSLTLIATANQGSEATYESGFVIDKFPISRPNLTFSTLTVSNMSPEDSSIYLCSVERGQVIANYGYTFGSGTRLTVV.

The chain is built from TRBV5-8 and TRBJ1-3; D remains ambiguous. Germline CDR1 SGHTS, CDR2 YDEGEE. The ends were cut back, 0 bases at V and 0 bases at J, with 4 bases in the middle. CDR3 size: 14 residues. CDR3 coding DNA: TGTGCCAGCAGCTTGGTCCGCTCTGGAAACACCATATATTTT. Amino acid sequence: CASSLVRSGNTIYF.

The CDR3 spells CASSLEAPGVSLETQYF. The CDR3 DNA is TGCGCCAGCAGCTTGGAGGCCCCGGGGGTATCTCTGGAGACCCAGTACTTC. The rearrangement links TRBV5-1 to TRBJ2-5; D may be TRBD2 (6 bases). Germline CDR1 and CDR2: SGHRS and YFSETQ. Between the trimmed V and J ends, which lost 0 bases and 5 bases, there was a span of 20 bases. The CDR3 loop spans 17 amino acids.

This chain links TRBV27 with TRBJ2-1; the D gene is possibly TRBD1 (6 bases). Germline V lookup: CDR1 MNHEY, CDR2 SMNVEV (reference sequence). The CDR3 has 13 amino acids. The germline V and J ends were trimmed by 3 bases and 5 bases, with 8 bases remaining between them. This chain's CDR3 is CASSFQGNNEQFF. The CDR3 nucleotides read TGTGCCAGCAGTTTTCAGGGGAACAATGAGCAGTTCTTC.

The chain has TRBV19 and TRBJ2-7, with D possibly being TRBD2 (6 bases). The germline V gene has CDR1 LNHDA and CDR2 SQIVND (reference sequence). The germline V and J ends were trimmed by 5 bases and 5 bases, with 22 bases remaining between them. CDR3 length: 16 amino acids. Here the CDR3 DNA reads TGTGCCAGTAGTGGACGGGGGACTCCCGAGGGGAACGAGCAGTACTTC. Amino acids: CASSGRGTPEGNEQYF.

The V and J genes are TRBV6-4 and TRBJ2-2, with 15 bases identical to TRBD2. The J segment lost 7 bases and the V segment lost 5 bases, leaving 17 bases of the junction unmatched. Germline loops: CDR1 MRHNA, CDR2 SNTAGT. The CDR3 sequence is 20 residues long. CDR3 sequence: CASSPAGTSGRKVSGGELFF. The DNA for the CDR3 is TGTGCCAGCAGTCCCGCGGGGACTAGCGGGAGGAAAGTATCGGGCGGGGAGCTGTTTTTT.

This sequence joins TRBV27 and TRBJ2-7; 8 bases agree with TRBD2. Looked up from germline, CDR1 is MNHEY and CDR2 is SMNVEV (reference sequence). The V gene end was trimmed by 2 bases and the J gene end by 2 bases; junction bases not matched to a gene: 2. The CDR3 has 14 amino acids. In nucleotides, the CDR3 is TGTGCCAGCAGTTTAAGGCGGGGGGCCTACGAGCAGTACTTC. Its protein product is CASSLRRGAYEQYF.

This chain uses TRBV29-1 with TRBJ1-1; TRBD1 matches 7 bases. In germline, CDR1 is SQVTM, CDR2 ANQGSEA. Losses at the gene ends were 4 bases for V and 0 bases for J; bases not matched to a gene: 14. This CDR3 spans 17 amino acids. DNA of the CDR3: TGCAGCGTTGGGGGCAGACAGGGTGCGAACATGAACACTGAAGCTTTCTTT. It yields the protein CSVGGRQGANMNTEAFF.